The TCR beta chain described here comes from a study of CD8+CD57+ T cells in acquired aplastic anemia. The wider study: The study obtained an average of about 3.4 ug of DNA from sorted CD4+ and CD8+ cells.

Profiles of TCR beta VDJ and CDR3 were generated from a genomic DNA template. TCRdb re-called the reads with MiXCR, one entry per CDR3 protein. The sample contains more than 95,000 distinct CDR3 sequences, less than 50% of which appear only once. This clonotype was recorded a few times. A read error is possible here, since a much larger clone lies one base away. The authors sequenced patients whose flow cytometry had shown CD8+CD57+ cell expansion. All patients had severe acquired aplastic anemia. Prior therapy had not been administered to any patient at the time of blood sampling. Germline V gene sequence: CDR1 MDHEN, CDR2 SYDVKM. The CDR3 runs to 12 residues.

The receptor comes from a human donor with aplastic anemia. V and J are TRBV28 and TRBJ1-2; D is uncertain. Sequencing was done on a sample of sorted CD4+, CD8+, or CD8+CD57+ T cells (not recorded which) from PBMCs. The CDR3 DNA is TGTGCCGGCAGACACATTAACTATGGCTACACCTTC. As protein: CAGRHINYGYTF.